This T cell receptor beta chain was recorded in a study of shared clonotypes between healthy human individuals. CDR3 length: 15 amino acids. The germline V gene encodes CDR1 SNHLY and CDR2 FYNNEI. Germline trimming cut 8 bases from V and 1 base from J; bases unmatched to any gene: 6. TCRdb's table, derived via immunoSEQ multiplex PCR, lists solely in-frame clones and lacks some. The repertoire consists of 2 million to 2.5 million clones, with approximately 95% occurring once and the leading ten covering about 0.13%. This clone was found once. This clonotype originated in a man aged 18 to 35 in good health. The chain uses TRBV2 and TRBJ1-3; 9 nucleotides agree with TRBD1. Sequencing input: naive CD4+ T cells sorted from blood. Subset specified: CD45RA+ positively selected. The chain's CDR3 is CASGQGIRSGNTIYF. The CDR3 nucleotides read TGTGCCAGCGGACAGGGGATCAGGTCTGGAAACACCATATATTTT.